These 25 T cell receptor beta chains were all obtained from the same sample, sequenced in a study of blood T cell repertoires in COVID-19. Clones were read by immunoSEQ multiplex PCR, and TCRdb kept only the in-frame ones, dropping some. The table includes approximately 150,000 clones, approximately 90% detected once. What was sequenced was peripheral blood. The receptors here all came from a woman between 50 and 59 years old with acute or convalescent COVID-19.

The gene calls are TRBV30 and TRBJ2-2; 11 nucleotides match TRBD2. V lost 3 bases and J lost 2; bases outside the gene matches: 8. The germline gives CDR1 GTSNPN, CDR2 SVGIG (reference sequence). The CDR3 has 17 amino acids. CDR3 nucleotide sequence: TGTGCCTGGAGGTCCTTTAGCGGGGGGGCTAACACCGGGGAGCTGTTTTTT. Encoded protein: CAWRSFSGGANTGELFF.

V usage is TRBV19 and J usage is TRBJ2-7, with TRBD1 matching over 9 bases. J gave up 3 bases and V 6 bases, and 9 bases lay outside the gene matches. The V gene's germline CDR1 is LNHDA and CDR2 SQIVND (reference sequence). The CDR3 is made up of 15 amino acids. CDR3 protein: CASRKEGQGGYEQYF. CDR3 nucleotide sequence: TGTGCCAGTAGGAAGGAGGGACAGGGCGGCTACGAGCAGTACTTC.

Turning to this clone: This CDR3 is also generated by other DNA sequences in the sample. CDR3: CASSLGQMNTEAFF. The CDR3 DNA is TGTGCCAGCAGCTTGGGACAGATGAACACTGAAGCTTTCTTT. The V call is TRBV7-2, the J call TRBJ1-1; 7 bases fit TRBD1. The CDR3 extends over 14 amino acids. Germline V gives CDR1 SGHTA, CDR2 FQGNSA. The junction had 1 base not matched to a gene; V was cut back by 3 bases and J by 0 bases.

This chain uses TRBV10-3 with TRBJ2-2; 12 bases fit TRBD2. There are 13 residues in the CDR3. CDR1 is ENHRY, CDR2 SYGVKD, per germline. Trimming took 11 bases from V and 6 from J; bases not matched to a gene: 4. CDR3 coding DNA: TGTGCCGCCAGACTAGCGGGGGCCGGGGAGCTGTTTTTT. It specifies CAARLAGAGELFF.

J is TRBJ1-3 and V is TRBV19; 7 positions match TRBD1. The J segment lost 0 bases and the V segment lost 3 bases, leaving 2 bases of the junction unmatched. Looked up from germline, CDR1 is LNHDA and CDR2 is SQIVND (reference sequence). The CDR3 sequence is 15 residues long. Here the CDR3 reads CASSIGTVSGNTIYF. CDR3 DNA sequence: TGTGCCAGTAGTATCGGGACAGTCTCTGGAAACACCATATATTTT.

The rearrangement links TRBV9 to TRBJ1-1; D is undetermined. CDR3 size: 16 residues. The V end was cut by 0 bases, the J end by 1 base, with 13 bases between. Germline V gives CDR1 SGDLS, CDR2 YYNGEE. The CDR3 protein is CASSVVATGENTEAFF. The CDR3 nucleotides read TGTGCCAGCAGCGTAGTGGCCACCGGGGAGAACACTGAAGCTTTCTTT.

V and J are TRBV6-5 and TRBJ1-1, with D unresolved. The CDR3 loop spans 14 amino acids. Per the germline V gene, CDR1 is MNHEY and CDR2 is SVGAGI. V was pared by 6 bases and J by 4 bases, with 15 bases between. CDR3 DNA sequence: TGTGCCAGCAGCCCCGACGTCGAGGGCACTGAAGCTTTCTTT. Protein product: CASSPDVEGTEAFF.

This clone was observed once. V usage is TRBV11-2 and J usage is TRBJ2-1; 8 nucleotides agree with TRBD2. Germline loops: CDR1 SGHAT, CDR2 FQNNGV. V was clipped by 0 bases and J by 4 bases; unmatched bases: 2. CDR3 length equals 15 residues. CDR3 sequence reads: CASSLDEREYNEQFF. CDR3 nucleotides: TGTGCCAGCAGCTTAGATGAGCGGGAGTACAATGAGCAGTTCTTC.

The rearrangement joins TRBV11-2 to TRBJ1-3; 8 bases are a match to TRBD1. The V segment lost 3 bases and the J segment 2 bases; nucleotides outside the gene matches: 3. The germline CDR1 and CDR2 sequences are SGHAT and FQNNGV. The CDR3 runs to 15 residues. The CDR3 bases are TGTGCCAGCAGCTTTACAGGGGGGACTGGAAACACCATATATTTT. Its protein product is CASSFTGGTGNTIYF.

The chain recombines TRBV5-1 with TRBJ1-2; tentatively, D is TRBD1 (5 bases). Trimming stripped 0 bases from V and 2 bases from J, with 11 bases between. Germline V gene data show CDR1 as SGHRS and CDR2 as YFSETQ. This CDR3 region has 15 residues. The CDR3 DNA sequence: TGCGCCAGCAGCTTGGAAGGGGCCGTGAACTATGGCTACACCTTC. Amino acids: CASSLEGAVNYGYTF.

This clone was detected a few times. The rearrangement links TRBV19 to TRBJ1-5; 9 nucleotides align to TRBD1. The CDR3 has 15 amino acids. In germline, CDR1 is LNHDA, CDR2 SQIVND (reference sequence). The ends lost 3 bases at V and 6 bases at J; junction bases unmatched: 6. The CDR3 sequence is CASSMGQGWGQPQHF. DNA of the CDR3: TGTGCCAGTAGTATGGGACAGGGTTGGGGTCAGCCCCAGCATTTT.

The chain couples TRBV7-9 to TRBJ2-5; TRBD2 matches at 14 bases. In germline, CDR1 is SEHNR, CDR2 FQNEAQ (reference sequence). The CDR3 runs to 18 residues. V shed 0 bases, J shed 2 bases, and the junction held 5 bases outside the gene matches. DNA of the CDR3: TGTGCCAGCAGCTTAGCTCGACTAGCGGGAGGGATACAAGAGACCCAGTACTTC. Translation: CASSLARLAGGIQETQYF.

The chain couples TRBV7-9 to TRBJ2-3; weak D call: TRBD1 (6 bases). Germline V gene data show CDR1 as SEHNR and CDR2 as FQNEAQ (reference sequence). This CDR3 is built from 17 residues. With 1 base removed from V and 0 bases from J, the gap between germline ends came to 14 bases. The CDR3 DNA reads TGTGCCAGCAGCTTAGGAGGACAGCTCCTTAGCACAGATACGCAGTATTTT. Encoded protein: CASSLGGQLLSTDTQYF.

The rearrangement links TRBV6-5 to TRBJ2-7, with 8 nucleotides matching TRBD2. The V and J ends lost 0 bases and 2 bases, in that order; junction bases with no gene match: 3. CDR1 and CDR2 from the germline V gene are MNHEY and SVGAGI. The CDR3 loop spans 15 amino acids. The CDR3 sequence: CASSYSGGGTYEQYF. In DNA, the CDR3 is TGTGCCAGCAGTTACTCGGGCGGGGGGACCTACGAGCAGTACTTC.

The chain couples TRBV18 to TRBJ1-2, with a possible D match to TRBD1 (6 bases). CDR1 is KGHSH, CDR2 LQKENI, per germline. The CDR3 is made up of 14 amino acids. Trimming pared 2 bases from V and 4 bases from J, leaving 11 bases between. The CDR3 DNA reads TGTGCCAGCTCACCAACTGACAGGCGCTATGGCTACACCTTC. Protein sequence: CASSPTDRRYGYTF.

This clone was found once. This rearrangement joins TRBV18 to TRBJ1-6, with 9 bases aligning to TRBD1. This CDR3 has 14 residues. The V gene's germline CDR1 is KGHSH and CDR2 LQKENI. V was pared by 3 bases and J by 10 bases, with 4 bases of the junction left unmatched. As DNA, the CDR3 is TGTGCCAGCTCACCGGACAGGGGAGGATCACCCCTCCACTTT. This translates into CASSPDRGGSPLHF.

The CDR3 spells CASSPFRTGGGWGNQPQHF. CDR3 sequence (DNA): TGTGCCAGCTCACCATTTAGGACAGGGGGCGGTTGGGGCAATCAGCCCCAGCATTTT. The V and J genes are TRBV18 and TRBJ1-5, with TRBD1 matching over 11 bases. This CDR3 has 19 amino acids. The germline gives CDR1 KGHSH, CDR2 LQKENI. With V trimmed by 2 bases and J by 2 bases, 11 bases remained unmatched.

V and J are TRBV6-5 and TRBJ2-3; D is possibly TRBD1 (5 bases). Germline V gene data show CDR1 as MNHEY and CDR2 as SVGAGI. V was shortened by 8 bases and J by 6 bases, with 9 bases between the two germline ends. The CDR3 extends over 11 amino acids. The CDR3 sequence: CASSRADTQYF. Written as DNA, the CDR3 is TGTGCCAGCTCCAGGGCGGATACGCAGTATTTT.

The V call is TRBV30, the J call TRBJ2-7; 13 bases match TRBD2. With V trimmed by 8 bases and J by 7 bases, 8 bases remained unmatched. Germline assignment: CDR1 GTSNPN and CDR2 SVGIG (reference sequence). CDR3 size: 13 residues. The CDR3 DNA is TGTGCCAGAGGGACTAGCGGGGCCTGGGAGCAGTACTTC. It encodes CARGTSGAWEQYF.

This chain uses TRBV9 with TRBJ2-7, with a possible D match to TRBD1 (7 bases). Germline V gene data show CDR1 as SGDLS and CDR2 as YYNGEE. The CDR3 is made up of 17 amino acids. Trimming stripped 0 bases from V and 3 bases from J, with 19 bases between. In DNA form, the CDR3 reads TGTGCCAGCAGCGTAGGCGATGCGGGACAGCAAATCTACGAGCAGTACTTC. This translates into CASSVGDAGQQIYEQYF. Drawing the rest from reference TRBV9 and TRBJ2-7, the complete variable domain is DSGVTQTPKHLITATGQRVTLRCSPRSGDLSVYWYQQSLDQGLQFLIQYYNGEERAKGNILERFSAQQFPDLHSELNLSSLELGDSALYFCASSVGDAGQQIYEQYFGPGTRLTVT.

CDR3 in DNA: TGTGCCAGCAGTTACCAGGTTGGCAATGAGCAGTTCTTC. It codes for CASSYQVGNEQFF. The gene calls are TRBV6-5 and TRBJ2-1; D not certain. Germline CDR1 reads MNHEY; CDR2 reads SVGAGI. V lost 2 bases, J lost 6 bases, and 8 bases lay in between. The CDR3 is made up of 13 amino acids.

V and J are TRBV7-2 and TRBJ2-1, with D possibly matching TRBD1 (5 bases). Germline values: CDR1 SGHTA, CDR2 FQGNSA. This CDR3 comprises 14 residues. V lost 0 bases, J lost 2 bases, and 5 bases lay in between. The CDR3 DNA reads as TGTGCCAGCAGCTTAGCAGGGGCCTACAATGAGCAGTTCTTC. Amino acids: CASSLAGAYNEQFF.

V gene TRBV30 combines with J gene TRBJ2-1; no clear D gene. Trimming took off 0 bases at V and 4 bases at J, with 4 bases between the two ends. This CDR3 is 12 amino acids long. CDR1 GTSNPN and CDR2 SVGIG come from the germline V gene (reference sequence). The DNA for the CDR3 is TGTGCCTGGAGTGTACGGTACAATGAGCAGTTCTTC. Protein: CAWSVRYNEQFF. The whole variable domain, filled in from reference TRBV30 and TRBJ2-1, reads SQTIHQWPATLVQPVGSPLSLECTVEGTSNPNLYWYRQAAGRGLQLLFYSVGIGQISSEVPQNLSASRPQDRQFILSSKKLLLSDSGFYLCAWSVRYNEQFFGPGTRLTVL.

J is TRBJ1-1 and V is TRBV2; 7 bases line up with TRBD1. Germline lookup yields CDR1 SNHLY and CDR2 FYNNEI. Germline trimming cut 4 bases from V and 1 base from J; bases unmatched to any gene: 6. The CDR3 is made up of 15 amino acids. The chain's CDR3 is CASSVPGQKNTEAFF. DNA of the CDR3: TGTGCCAGCAGTGTCCCGGGACAGAAGAACACTGAAGCTTTCTTT.

The J gene is TRBJ1-2, the V gene TRBV5-1, with D possibly being TRBD1 (6 bases). The CDR3 is 13 residues long. V lost 3 bases and J lost 2, with 8 bases in between. Germline values: CDR1 SGHRS, CDR2 YFSETQ. DNA for the CDR3: TGCGCCAGCAGCTCCGGGACAAACTATGGCTACACCTTC. This encodes CASSSGTNYGYTF.